This TCR beta chain was observed in a study of blood T cell repertoires in COVID-19. About the study: Samples taken during acute and convalescent COVID-19 were collected in the United States, Italy and Spain. Nucleic acid was either cDNA or gDNA, and it came from T cells, B-cell-depleted T cells, or PBMCs.

Study processing details: Nucleated cell number was recorded as an estimate derived from reference gene primer amplification. This table comes from immunoSEQ multiplex PCR, and its TCRdb copy is limited to in-frame clones, with some not included. The V and J calls and the clone size are those of that table, but D and trimming were determined from the DNA. The data hold 60,000 to 75,000 clones, with approximately 90% observed a single time. V was trimmed by 0 bases and J by 9 bases, leaving 18 bases between them. Germline V lookup: CDR1 MNHEY, CDR2 SVGAGI. The CDR3 sequence is 16 residues long. The receptor comes from a man between 65 and 85 years old with active COVID-19. The chain is built from TRBV6-5 and TRBJ2-1; maybe TRBD2 (6 bases). Sequences were obtained from peripheral blood. The CDR3 loop is CASSYSIAQSGGEQFF. DNA of the CDR3: TGTGCCAGCAGTTACTCGATAGCGCAATCCGGGGGTGAGCAGTTCTTC.